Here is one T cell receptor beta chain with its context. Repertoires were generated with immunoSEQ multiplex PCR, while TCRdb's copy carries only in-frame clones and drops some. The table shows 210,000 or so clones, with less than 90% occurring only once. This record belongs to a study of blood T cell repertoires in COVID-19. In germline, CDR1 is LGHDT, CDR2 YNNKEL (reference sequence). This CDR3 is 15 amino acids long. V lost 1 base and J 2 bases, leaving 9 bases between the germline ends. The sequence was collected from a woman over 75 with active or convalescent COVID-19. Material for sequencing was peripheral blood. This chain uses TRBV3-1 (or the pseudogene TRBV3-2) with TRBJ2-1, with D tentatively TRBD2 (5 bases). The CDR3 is CASSQVVATYNEQFF. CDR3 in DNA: TGTGCCAGCAGCCAAGTGGTAGCGACCTACAATGAGCAGTTCTTC.